This TCR beta chain originates from a study of blood T cell repertoires in COVID-19. This CDR3 has 14 residues. The germline CDR1 and CDR2 sequences are LNHDA and SQIVND (reference sequence). The V gene end was trimmed by 5 bases and the J gene end by 6 bases; junction bases not matched to a gene: 8. TCRdb's copy holds only in-frame clones and misses some; the assay was immunoSEQ multiplex PCR. This sample yields roughly 80,000 clones, of which roughly 80% are seen a single time; 15% to 20% belongs to the top ten. The specimen was peripheral blood. The chain links TRBV19 to TRBJ1-1; 8 positions match TRBD1. The TCR comes from a woman aged 60-70 years with acute or convalescent COVID-19. The CDR3 sequence: CASSSRTGRSEAFF. In nucleotides, the CDR3 is TGTGCCAGTAGTTCCCGGACAGGGCGGTCTGAAGCTTTCTTT.